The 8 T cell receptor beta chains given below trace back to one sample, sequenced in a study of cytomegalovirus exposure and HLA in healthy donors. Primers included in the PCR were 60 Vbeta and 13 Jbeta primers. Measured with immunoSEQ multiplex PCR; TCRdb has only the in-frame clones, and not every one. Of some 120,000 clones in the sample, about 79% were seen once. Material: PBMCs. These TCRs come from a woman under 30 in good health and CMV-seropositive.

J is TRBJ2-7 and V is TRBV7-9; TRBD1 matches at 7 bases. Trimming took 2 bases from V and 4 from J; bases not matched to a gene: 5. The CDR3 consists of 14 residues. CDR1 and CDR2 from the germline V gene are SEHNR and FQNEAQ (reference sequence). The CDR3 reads CASSLWTGVYEQYF. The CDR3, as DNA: TGTGCCAGCAGCTTATGGACAGGCGTGTACGAGCAGTACTTC. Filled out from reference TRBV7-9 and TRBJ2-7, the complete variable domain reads DTGVSQNPRHKITKRGQNVTFRCDPISEHNRLYWYRQTLGQGPEFLTYFQNEAQLEKSRLLSDRFSAERPKGSFSTLEIQRTEQGDSAMYLCASSLWTGVYEQYFGPGTRLTVT.

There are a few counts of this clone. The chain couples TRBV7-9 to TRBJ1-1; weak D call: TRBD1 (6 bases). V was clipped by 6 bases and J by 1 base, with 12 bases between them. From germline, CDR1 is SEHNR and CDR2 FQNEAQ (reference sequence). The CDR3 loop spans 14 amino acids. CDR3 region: CASRVGGQNTEAFF. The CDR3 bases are TGTGCCAGCAGGGTTGGGGGCCAGAACACTGAAGCTTTCTTT. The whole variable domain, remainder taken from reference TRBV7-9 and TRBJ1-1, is DTGVSQNPRHKITKRGQNVTFRCDPISEHNRLYWYRQTLGQGPEFLTYFQNEAQLEKSRLLSDRFSAERPKGSFSTLEIQRTEQGDSAMYLCASRVGGQNTEAFFGQGTRLTVV.

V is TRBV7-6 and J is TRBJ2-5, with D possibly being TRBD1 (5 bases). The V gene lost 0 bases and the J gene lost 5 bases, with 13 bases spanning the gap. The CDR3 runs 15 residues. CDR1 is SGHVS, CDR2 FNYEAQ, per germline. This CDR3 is CASSLAGQGSETQYF. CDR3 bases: TGTGCCAGCAGCTTAGCCGGGCAGGGAAGCGAGACCCAGTACTTC.

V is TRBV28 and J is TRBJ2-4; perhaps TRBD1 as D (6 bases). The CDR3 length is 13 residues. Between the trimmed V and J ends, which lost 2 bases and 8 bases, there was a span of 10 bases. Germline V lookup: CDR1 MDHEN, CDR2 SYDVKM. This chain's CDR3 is CASSLTGFYIQYF. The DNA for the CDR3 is TGTGCCAGCAGTTTAACAGGGTTTTACATTCAGTACTTC. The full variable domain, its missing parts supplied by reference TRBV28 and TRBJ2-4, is DVKVTQSSRYLVKRTGEKVFLECVQDMDHENMFWYRQDPGLGLRLIYFSYDVKMKEKGDIPEGYSVSREKKERFSLILESASTNQTSMYLCASSLTGFYIQYFGAGTRLSVL.

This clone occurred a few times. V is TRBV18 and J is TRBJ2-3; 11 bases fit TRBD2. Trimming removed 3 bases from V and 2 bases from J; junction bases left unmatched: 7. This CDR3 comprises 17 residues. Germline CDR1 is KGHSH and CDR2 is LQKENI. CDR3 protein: CASSPKTSGASTDTQYF. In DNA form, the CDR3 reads TGTGCCAGCTCACCGAAGACTAGCGGGGCCTCCACAGATACGCAGTATTTT.

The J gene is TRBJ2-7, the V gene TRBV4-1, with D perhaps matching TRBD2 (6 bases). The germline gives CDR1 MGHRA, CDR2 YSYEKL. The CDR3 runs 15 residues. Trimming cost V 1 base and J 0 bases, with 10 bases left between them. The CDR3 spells CASSQARTTSYEQYF. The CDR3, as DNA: TGCGCCAGCAGCCAAGCCCGGACTACCTCCTACGAGCAGTACTTC.

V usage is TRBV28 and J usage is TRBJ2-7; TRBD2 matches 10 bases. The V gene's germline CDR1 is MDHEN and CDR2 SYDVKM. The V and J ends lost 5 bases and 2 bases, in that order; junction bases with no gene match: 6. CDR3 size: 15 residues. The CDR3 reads CASSLAGVSPYEQYF. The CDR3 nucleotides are TGTGCCAGCAGTCTAGCGGGAGTGTCGCCCTACGAGCAGTACTTC.

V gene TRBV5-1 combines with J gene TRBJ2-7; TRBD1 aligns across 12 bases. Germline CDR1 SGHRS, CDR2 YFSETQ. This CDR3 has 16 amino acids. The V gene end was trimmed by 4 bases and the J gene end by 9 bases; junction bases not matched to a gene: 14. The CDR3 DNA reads TGCGCCAGCAGCCCGGGATCCGGGACAGGGGGCGTGGGGCAGTACTTC. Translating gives CASSPGSGTGGVGQYF.